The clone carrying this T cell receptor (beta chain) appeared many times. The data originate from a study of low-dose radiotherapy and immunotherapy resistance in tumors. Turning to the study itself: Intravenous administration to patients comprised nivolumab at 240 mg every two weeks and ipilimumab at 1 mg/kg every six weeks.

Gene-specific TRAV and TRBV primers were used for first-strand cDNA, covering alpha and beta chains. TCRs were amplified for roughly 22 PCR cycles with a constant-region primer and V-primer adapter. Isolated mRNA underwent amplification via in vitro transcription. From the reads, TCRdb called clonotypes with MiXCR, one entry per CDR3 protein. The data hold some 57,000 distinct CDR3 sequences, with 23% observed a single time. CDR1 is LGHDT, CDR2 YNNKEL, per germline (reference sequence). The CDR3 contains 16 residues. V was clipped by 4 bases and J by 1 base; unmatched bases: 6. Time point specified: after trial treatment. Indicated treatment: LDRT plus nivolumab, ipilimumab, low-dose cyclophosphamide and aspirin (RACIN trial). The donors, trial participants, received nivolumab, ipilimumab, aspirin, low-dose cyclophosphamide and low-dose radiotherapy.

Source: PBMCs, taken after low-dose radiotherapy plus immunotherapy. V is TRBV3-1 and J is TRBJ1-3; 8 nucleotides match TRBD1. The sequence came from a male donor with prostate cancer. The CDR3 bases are TGTGCCAGCAGCCCCCTAACAGGGGGGTCTGGAAACACCATATATTTT. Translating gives CASSPLTGGSGNTIYF.